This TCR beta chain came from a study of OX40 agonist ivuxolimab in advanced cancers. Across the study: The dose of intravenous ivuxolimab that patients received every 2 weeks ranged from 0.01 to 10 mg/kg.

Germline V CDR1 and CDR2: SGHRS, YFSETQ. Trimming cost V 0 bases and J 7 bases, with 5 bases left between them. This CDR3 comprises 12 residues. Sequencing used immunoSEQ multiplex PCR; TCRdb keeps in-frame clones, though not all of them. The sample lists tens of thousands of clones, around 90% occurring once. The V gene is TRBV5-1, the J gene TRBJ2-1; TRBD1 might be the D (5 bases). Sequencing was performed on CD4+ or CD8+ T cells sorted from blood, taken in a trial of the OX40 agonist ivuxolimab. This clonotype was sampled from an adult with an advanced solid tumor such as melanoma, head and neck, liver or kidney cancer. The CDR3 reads CASSLEGNEQFF. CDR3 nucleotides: TGCGCCAGCAGCTTGGAGGGGAATGAGCAGTTCTTC.